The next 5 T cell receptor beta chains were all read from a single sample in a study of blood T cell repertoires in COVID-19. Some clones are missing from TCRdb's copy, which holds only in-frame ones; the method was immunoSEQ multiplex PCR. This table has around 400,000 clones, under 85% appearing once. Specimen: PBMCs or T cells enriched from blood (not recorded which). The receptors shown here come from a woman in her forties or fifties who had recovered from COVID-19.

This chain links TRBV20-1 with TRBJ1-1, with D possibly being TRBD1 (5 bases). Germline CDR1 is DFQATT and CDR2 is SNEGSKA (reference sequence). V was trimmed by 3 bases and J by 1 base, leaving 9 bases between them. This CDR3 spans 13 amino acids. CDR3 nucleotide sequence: TGCAGTGCTAGTAAGGGGCCGAACACTGAAGCTTTCTTT. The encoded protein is CSASKGPNTEAFF.

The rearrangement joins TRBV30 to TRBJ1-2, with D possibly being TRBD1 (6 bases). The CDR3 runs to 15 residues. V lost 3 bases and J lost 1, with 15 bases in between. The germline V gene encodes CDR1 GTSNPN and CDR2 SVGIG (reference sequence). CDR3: CAWRPFQGINYGYTF. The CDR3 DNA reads TGTGCCTGGAGACCTTTTCAGGGGATTAACTATGGCTACACCTTC.

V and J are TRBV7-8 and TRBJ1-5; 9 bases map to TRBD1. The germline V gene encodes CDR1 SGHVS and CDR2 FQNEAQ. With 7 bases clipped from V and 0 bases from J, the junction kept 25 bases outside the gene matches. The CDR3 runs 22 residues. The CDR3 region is CASIKLLRDRAFQKYSNQPQHF. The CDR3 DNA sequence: TGTGCCAGCATCAAACTACTCCGGGACAGGGCCTTCCAAAAGTATAGCAATCAGCCCCAGCATTTT.

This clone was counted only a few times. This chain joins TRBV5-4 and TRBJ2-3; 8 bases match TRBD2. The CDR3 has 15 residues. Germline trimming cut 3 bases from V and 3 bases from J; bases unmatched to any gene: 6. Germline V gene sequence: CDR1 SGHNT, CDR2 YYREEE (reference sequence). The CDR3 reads CASSSPGLGTDTQYF. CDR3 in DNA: TGTGCCAGCAGCTCACCGGGACTAGGAACAGATACGCAGTATTTT.

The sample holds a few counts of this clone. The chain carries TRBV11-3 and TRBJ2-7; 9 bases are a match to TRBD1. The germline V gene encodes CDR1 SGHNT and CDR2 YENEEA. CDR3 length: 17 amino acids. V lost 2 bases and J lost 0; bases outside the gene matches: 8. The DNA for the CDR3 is TGTGCCAGCAGCTTATCGGTCGGGACAGGGTCCTCCTACGAGCAGTACTTC. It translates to CASSLSVGTGSSYEQYF.